This T cell receptor beta chain derives from a study of blood T cell repertoires in COVID-19. Background on the study: Some COVID-19 samples were acute and others convalescent; all came from the United States, Italy and Spain. T cells, B-cell-depleted T cells, or PBMCs supplied cDNA or gDNA.

The Seattle patients, enrolled during active infection, were followed longitudinally. The V gene end was trimmed by 4 bases and the J gene end by 3 bases; junction bases not matched to a gene: 8. Looked up from germline, CDR1 is SGDLS and CDR2 is YYNGEE. This CDR3 has 16 amino acids. Per the authors' pipeline: Using reference gene primer amplification, nucleated cell counts were estimated. The repertoire was sequenced with immunoSEQ multiplex PCR; TCRdb's copy has only in-frame clones and lacks some. V and J calls and clone size follow that table, whereas D and trimming were derived from the DNA. The top ten clones hold 6.5% to 8.5% of a sample with over 150,000 clones, around 80% of them seen once.

This receptor was obtained from a woman aged 40 to 50 with COVID-19, enrolled during active disease. The sequenced sample was peripheral blood. The genes are TRBV9 and TRBJ1-5, with TRBD1 identical over 9 bases. The CDR3 bases are TGTGCCAGCAGCCCCGGGACAGGGCGGTACAATCAGCCCCAGCATTTT. It specifies CASSPGTGRYNQPQHF.